This entry lists 4 T cell receptor beta chains sequenced from one sample in a study of regulatory T cells in long-lasting Graves disease. Specified time point: newly diagnosed GD, antithyroid drugs for less than 3 months. With RNA extracted from PBMCs as input, the TCR library was made. Arm-PCR of CDR3 regions and iRepertoire HTBI primers were used to build TCR beta libraries. TCRdb re-called the multiplex PCR reads with MiXCR, one entry per CDR3 protein. This table has hundreds of thousands of distinct CDR3 sequences, roughly 12% appearing once. These data also formed part of another study, on T cells in Graves' hyperthyroidism and ophthalmopathy.

Sequenced material: peripheral blood mononuclear cells (PBMCs), taken at new diagnosis, from a patient treated with antithyroid drugs. The source is a man aged 25 to 45 with Graves disease.

This clonotype was counted at least ten times. The V gene is TRBV20-1, the J gene TRBJ2-1; D might be TRBD2 (5 bases). Deletions cut 7 bases from V and 4 bases from J, with 17 bases between. Germline V gene data show CDR1 as DFQATT and CDR2 as SNEGSKA (reference sequence). The CDR3 covers 14 residues. For the CDR3, the DNA is TGCAGTGTGAGCAGGACTCTGGCTTACAATGAGCAGTTCTTC. Translated, it gives CSVSRTLAYNEQFF.

This clonotype came up many times. The chain employs TRBV19 and TRBJ1-5, with D hard to call. CDR1 and CDR2 from the germline V gene are LNHDA and SQIVND (reference sequence). The CDR3 has 14 residues. With 3 bases removed from V and 4 bases from J, the gap between germline ends came to 10 bases. The CDR3 loop is CASSIRLRNQPQHF. The CDR3 region has the DNA TGTGCCAGTAGTATTCGTTTGAGGAATCAGCCCCAGCATTTT.

This clonotype was seen repeatedly, ten times or more. The genes are TRBV18 and TRBJ2-1, with a possible D match to TRBD1 (5 bases). CDR1 is KGHSH, CDR2 LQKENI, per germline. Trimming took 3 bases from V and 8 from J, leaving 11 bases between them. CDR3 length: 13 amino acids. The CDR3 region is CASSPGASDEQFF. For the CDR3, the DNA is TGTGCCAGCTCACCTGGGGCGAGCGATGAGCAGTTCTTC.

The table lists this clonotype with many counts. The chain uses TRBV29-1 and TRBJ2-5; no firm D call. Germline V gives CDR1 SQVTM, CDR2 ANQGSEA. The CDR3 has 14 amino acids. The germline V and J ends were trimmed by 1 base and 7 bases, with 16 bases remaining between them. CDR3 region: CSVEVQSGFATQYF. In nucleotides, the CDR3 is TGCAGCGTTGAAGTTCAGTCCGGCTTCGCGACCCAGTACTTC. Drawing the rest from reference TRBV29-1 and TRBJ2-5, the complete variable domain is SAVISQKPSRDICQRGTSLTIQCQVDSQVTMMFWYRQQPGQSLTLIATANQGSEATYESGFVIDKFPISRPNLTFSTLTVSNMSPEDSSIYLCSVEVQSGFATQYFGPGTRLLVL.